The next 23 T cell receptor beta chains were all read from a single sample in a study of T cells after yellow fever vaccination. One entry per CDR3 protein, called by TCRdb with MiXCR from the 5' RACE reads. The sample holds around 310,000 distinct CDR3 sequences, over 8% seen once. This material consisted of PBMCs, taken on the day of the first yellow fever vaccination. Receptors were obtained from a man between 18 and 29 years old who received the YFV17D yellow fever vaccine.

This chain joins TRBV7-9 and TRBJ2-1, with D maybe TRBD1 (6 bases). The CDR3 is 16 residues long. Germline loops: CDR1 SEHNR, CDR2 FQNEAQ (reference sequence). Deletions cut 0 bases from V and 1 base from J, with 10 bases between. CDR3 amino acids: CASSLAYRVSYNEQFF. CDR3 in DNA: TGTGCCAGCAGCTTAGCCTACAGGGTATCCTACAATGAGCAGTTCTTC.

This clonotype was seen a few times. V and J are TRBV6-1 and TRBJ2-5, with TRBD1 as a possible D gene (5 bases). The CDR3 spans 14 residues. V was trimmed by 7 bases and J by 9 bases, leaving 21 bases between them. Germline CDR1 MNHNS, CDR2 SASEGT. Written as DNA, the CDR3 is TGTGCCAGCATCGCGCCAGGGCCCAAAGGGGCCCAGTACTTC. This gives the protein CASIAPGPKGAQYF.

The chain uses TRBV7-2 and TRBJ2-7, with D perhaps matching TRBD2 (6 bases). CDR1 SGHTA and CDR2 FQGNSA come from the germline V gene. The CDR3 is 15 amino acids. The V and J ends lost 1 base and 1 base respectively, with 11 bases between them. CDR3 nucleotides: TGTGCCAGCAGCTTAGAGGTTGCGGGATCCTACGAGCAGTACTTC. It encodes CASSLEVAGSYEQYF.

This clonotype came up a few times. The rearrangement links TRBV20-1 to TRBJ1-2; no definite D call. Trimming left V 4 bases short and J 7 bases short, with 16 bases between. Germline CDR1 and CDR2: DFQATT and SNEGSKA (reference sequence). The CDR3 has 13 residues. The CDR3 DNA reads as TGCAGTGCTACAGGTCCGGGGATCGGTGGCTACACCTTC. Amino acid sequence: CSATGPGIGGYTF.

This rearrangement joins TRBV7-2 to TRBJ2-1; TRBD1 matches at 9 bases. The CDR3 sequence is 14 residues long. Trimming removed 5 bases from V and 8 bases from J; junction bases left unmatched: 7. CDR1 and CDR2 (germline): SGHTA, FQGNSA. DNA of the CDR3: TGTGCCAGCAGCGCGGACAGGGGATGGGATGAGCAGTTCTTC. Its protein product is CASSADRGWDEQFF.

The chain employs TRBV5-4 and TRBJ2-3; a weak D match, TRBD1 (5 bases). V was clipped by 3 bases and J by 3 bases, with 11 bases between them. Germline V gene sequence: CDR1 SGHNT, CDR2 YYREEE (reference sequence). CDR3 length equals 14 residues. The CDR3 DNA sequence: TGTGCCAGCAGCTATCAGGGTGAGACAGATACGCAGTATTTT. Translation gives CASSYQGETDTQYF. Full variable domain (rest looked up from reference TRBV5-4 and TRBJ2-3): ETGVTQSPTHLIKTRGQQVTLRCSSQSGHNTVSWYQQALGQGPQFIFQYYREEENGRGNFPPRFSGLQFPNYSSELNVNALELDDSALYLCASSYQGETDTQYFGPGTRLTVL.

The chain employs TRBV4-3 and TRBJ1-6, with a weak D call TRBD1 (6 bases). The CDR3 covers 13 residues. Germline assignment: CDR1 LGHNA and CDR2 YSLEER. With 5 bases removed from V and 10 bases from J, the gap between germline ends came to 12 bases. The CDR3 here is CASSIGGDSPLHF. CDR3 DNA: TGCGCCAGCAGCATAGGGGGGGACTCACCCCTCCACTTT.

This clonotype occurred a few times. DNA for the CDR3: TGCAGTGCGCCTCCCGGGACACCGAACACCGGGGAGCTGTTTTTT. It codes for CSAPPGTPNTGELFF. V usage is TRBV20-1 and J usage is TRBJ2-2, with D tentatively TRBD1 (6 bases). V was trimmed by 6 bases and J by 0 bases, leaving 14 bases between them. Germline V gene lookup returns CDR1 DFQATT and CDR2 SNEGSKA (reference sequence). This CDR3 is built from 15 residues.

Many counts were recorded for this clonotype. The chain has TRBV7-9 and TRBJ2-2; no clear D. Deletions cut 1 base from V and 6 bases from J, with 9 bases between. This CDR3 contains 14 residues. Germline CDR1 SEHNR, CDR2 FQNEAQ (reference sequence). In DNA, the CDR3 is TGTGCCAGCAGCTTAGACTGGGCTGCCGGGGAGCTGTTTTTT. It translates to CASSLDWAAGELFF.

This clonotype was seen a few times. V gene TRBV12-3 or TRBV12-4 combines with J gene TRBJ2-3, with 8 positions matching TRBD2. V was clipped by 6 bases and J by 5 bases; unmatched bases: 7. The CDR3 is 14 residues long. The CDR3 sequence: CASRKRGGQDTQYF. For the CDR3, the DNA is TGTGCCAGCAGGAAACGGGGGGGCCAAGATACGCAGTATTTT.

A few counts support this clonotype. The genes are TRBV7-9 and TRBJ2-3; TRBD1 is a possible D gene (6 bases). CDR1 SEHNR and CDR2 FQNEAQ come from the germline V gene (reference sequence). V was cut by 5 bases and J by 6 bases, with 18 bases left in between. The CDR3 runs 15 residues. CDR3 residues: CASSTTGLVRDTQYF. In nucleotides, the CDR3 is TGTGCCAGCAGCACAACAGGGCTCGTCAGGGATACGCAGTATTTT.

This clonotype was seen repeatedly, ten times or more. J is TRBJ1-1 and V is TRBV6-1, with a weak D call TRBD1 (5 bases). V was clipped by 7 bases and J by 1 base, with 13 bases between them. The CDR3 contains 14 residues. CDR1 is MNHNS and CDR2 is SASEGT in the germline V gene. CDR3: CASNTGGSNTEAFF. The CDR3 DNA reads as TGTGCCAGCAACACCGGGGGGTCGAACACTGAAGCTTTCTTT.

The rearrangement links TRBV20-1 to TRBJ2-1; 12 nucleotides line up with TRBD2. With V trimmed by 1 base and J by 9 bases, 10 bases remained unmatched. Germline values: CDR1 DFQATT, CDR2 SNEGSKA (reference sequence). This CDR3 spans 16 amino acids. This CDR3 is CSARAASGGAIREQFF. The CDR3 DNA sequence: TGCAGTGCTAGAGCTGCTAGCGGGGGGGCAATTCGTGAGCAGTTCTTC.

J is TRBJ2-5 and V is TRBV10-3; a weak D match, TRBD2 (7 bases). V was clipped by 6 bases and J by 2 bases, with 13 bases between them. This CDR3 has 14 amino acids. Germline lookup yields CDR1 ENHRY and CDR2 SYGVKD. The CDR3: CAIRGGGGQETQYF. CDR3 DNA: TGTGCCATCAGAGGAGGGGGGGGACAAGAGACCCAGTACTTC.

This clonotype was seen a few times. J is TRBJ2-2 and V is TRBV2; tentative D call: TRBD1 (6 bases). The CDR3 runs to 13 residues. V lost 1 base, J lost 9 bases, and 9 bases lay in between. Germline values: CDR1 SNHLY, CDR2 FYNNEI. Here the CDR3 reads CASSEGGRRELFF. Here the CDR3 DNA reads TGTGCCAGCAGTGAAGGGGGGCGCCGGGAGCTGTTTTTT.

This clonotype was counted between two and nine times. V gene TRBV5-5 combines with J gene TRBJ1-1, with D unresolved. V was cut by 4 bases and J by 1 base, with 14 bases left in between. The germline V gene has CDR1 SGHKS and CDR2 YYEKEE (reference sequence). The CDR3 is 15 amino acids. DNA for the CDR3: TGTGCCAGCAGCCTTGGACCGTCCGAGAACACTGAAGCTTTCTTT. This codes for CASSLGPSENTEAFF.

The chain combines TRBV6-2 or TRBV6-3 with TRBJ1-6, with D tentatively TRBD1 (5 bases). Germline V gene lookup returns CDR1 MNHEY and CDR2 SVGEGT. Trimming left V 2 bases short and J 11 bases short, with 16 bases between. The CDR3 is made up of 15 amino acids. CDR3 DNA: TGTGCCAGCAGTTACCATGGCAGGGTAAGGCCACCCCTCCACTTT. It codes for CASSYHGRVRPPLHF.

There are a few counts of this clonotype. The chain couples TRBV15 to TRBJ1-6; D may be TRBD1 (6 bases). V was trimmed by 3 bases and J by 10 bases, leaving 13 bases between them. The CDR3 is 14 residues long. Germline-derived CDR1 and CDR2 are LNHNV and YYDKDF (reference sequence). The CDR3 protein is CATSSSGAGSPLHF. The CDR3 coding sequence is TGTGCCACCAGCAGTTCGGGGGCCGGGTCACCCCTCCACTTT.

This clonotype was detected a few times. The chain links TRBV2 to TRBJ1-2; D not resolved. Germline V lookup: CDR1 SNHLY, CDR2 FYNNEI. This CDR3 spans 15 amino acids. V was trimmed by 4 bases and J by 2 bases, leaving 14 bases between them. In DNA form, the CDR3 reads TGTGCCAGCAGTGCGTCGTGGTCGTCAAACTATGGCTACACCTTC. This translates into CASSASWSSNYGYTF.

This clonotype came up many times. V gene TRBV28 combines with J gene TRBJ1-6; maybe TRBD1 (6 bases). Germline-derived CDR1 and CDR2 are MDHEN and SYDVKM. V lost 6 bases and J 8 bases, leaving 17 bases between the germline ends. This CDR3 has 15 amino acids. DNA for the CDR3: TGTGCCAGCAGCCAAGGTTTAGGGGGACATTCACCCCTCCACTTT. This codes for CASSQGLGGHSPLHF.

The chain carries TRBV4-3 and TRBJ1-3; D is undetermined. V lost 3 bases and J lost 4, with 7 bases in between. This CDR3 contains 13 residues. The germline V gene has CDR1 LGHNA and CDR2 YSLEER. Here the CDR3 reads CASSQAGGNTIYF. CDR3 in DNA: TGCGCCAGCAGCCAGGCCGGGGGAAACACCATATATTTT.

There are a few counts of this clonotype. The V call is TRBV6-5, the J call TRBJ2-6; weak D call: TRBD2 (5 bases). CDR1 is MNHEY and CDR2 is SVGAGI in the germline V gene. This CDR3 spans 17 amino acids. Trimming stripped 0 bases from V and 1 base from J, with 10 bases between. Here the CDR3 reads CASSYSTGFSGANVLTF. CDR3 in DNA: TGTGCCAGCAGTTACTCGACGGGGTTTTCTGGGGCCAACGTCCTGACTTTC.

This clonotype was detected ten times or more. The V call is TRBV5-1, the J call TRBJ1-4, with a weak D call TRBD1 (5 bases). CDR1 SGHRS and CDR2 YFSETQ come from the germline V gene. The CDR3 has 16 amino acids. Deletions cut 0 bases from V and 3 bases from J, with 12 bases between. The CDR3 bases are TGCGCCAGCAGCTTGGGGCTCCGGGACGCTAATGAAAAACTGTTTTTT. Translation gives CASSLGLRDANEKLFF.